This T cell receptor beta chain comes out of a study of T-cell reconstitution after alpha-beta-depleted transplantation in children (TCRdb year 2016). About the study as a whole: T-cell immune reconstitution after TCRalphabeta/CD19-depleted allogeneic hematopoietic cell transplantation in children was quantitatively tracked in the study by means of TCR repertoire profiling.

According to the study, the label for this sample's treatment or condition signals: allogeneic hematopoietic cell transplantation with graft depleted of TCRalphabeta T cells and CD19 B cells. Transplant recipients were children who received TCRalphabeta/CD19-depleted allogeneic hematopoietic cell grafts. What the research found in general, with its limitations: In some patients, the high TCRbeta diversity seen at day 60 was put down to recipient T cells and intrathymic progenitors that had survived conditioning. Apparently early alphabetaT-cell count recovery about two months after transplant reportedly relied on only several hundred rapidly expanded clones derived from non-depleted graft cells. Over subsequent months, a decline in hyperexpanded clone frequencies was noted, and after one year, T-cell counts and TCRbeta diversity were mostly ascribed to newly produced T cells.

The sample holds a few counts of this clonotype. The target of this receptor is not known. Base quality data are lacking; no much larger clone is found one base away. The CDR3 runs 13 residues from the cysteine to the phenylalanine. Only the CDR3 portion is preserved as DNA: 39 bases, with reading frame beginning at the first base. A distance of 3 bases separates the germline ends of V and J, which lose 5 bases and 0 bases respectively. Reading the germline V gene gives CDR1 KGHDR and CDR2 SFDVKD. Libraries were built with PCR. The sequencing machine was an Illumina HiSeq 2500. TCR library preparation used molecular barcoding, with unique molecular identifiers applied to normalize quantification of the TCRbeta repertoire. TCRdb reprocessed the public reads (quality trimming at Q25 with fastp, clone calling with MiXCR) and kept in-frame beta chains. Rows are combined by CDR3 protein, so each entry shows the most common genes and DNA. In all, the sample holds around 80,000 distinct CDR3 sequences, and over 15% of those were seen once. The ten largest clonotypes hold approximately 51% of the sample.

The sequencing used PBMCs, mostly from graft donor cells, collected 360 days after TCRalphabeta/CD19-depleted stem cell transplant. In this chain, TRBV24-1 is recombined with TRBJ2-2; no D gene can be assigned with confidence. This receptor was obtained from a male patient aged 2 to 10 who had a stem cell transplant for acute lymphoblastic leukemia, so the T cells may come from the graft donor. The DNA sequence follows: TGTGCCACCAGTGGTCCGAACACCGGGGAGCTGTTTTTT. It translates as CATSGPNTGELFF.